A selection of T cell receptor beta chains follows, all from one sample in a study of radiation and T cells in renal cell carcinoma. Sequencing used immunoSEQ multiplex PCR; TCRdb keeps in-frame clones, though not all of them. The table shows over 85,000 clones, with over 80% occurring only once. The sequencing used blood, collected from a patient whose treatment included radiotherapy and nephrectomy. Receptors were obtained from a man between 45 and 60 years old with renal cell carcinoma. Each CDR3 is given with its conserved first and last residue. A D gene is named only where the DNA matches it firmly. The size field is filled for only some rows; it gives once, few, many or a size class.

V gene: TRBV5-1
J gene: TRBJ1-2
D gene: NA
clone size: NA
CDR3 protein: CASSQETNYGYTF
CDR3 DNA: TGCGCCAGCTCTCAGGAGACGAACTATGGCTACACCTTC

V gene: TRBV7-3
J gene: TRBJ1-1
D gene: NA
clone size: NA
CDR3 protein: CASSRGDLNTEAFF
CDR3 DNA: TGTGCCAGCAGCCGTGGGGATTTGAACACTGAAGCTTTCTTT

V gene: TRBV7-9
J gene: TRBJ2-6
D gene: NA
clone size: NA
CDR3 protein: CASSLAGQEANVLTF
CDR3 DNA: TGTGCCAGCAGCTTAGCGGGGCAGGAGGCCAACGTCCTGACTTTC

V gene: TRBV4-1
J gene: TRBJ1-6
D gene: NA
clone size: NA
CDR3 protein: CASSQDYSGSGNSPLHF
CDR3 DNA: TGCGCCAGCAGCCAAGATTATTCGGGATCAGGGAATTCACCCCTCCACTTT

V gene: TRBV7-3
J gene: TRBJ2-2
D gene: NA
clone size: NA
CDR3 protein: CASSLIATSNTGELFF
CDR3 DNA: TGTGCCAGCAGCTTAATAGCTACCTCGAACACCGGGGAGCTGTTTTTT

V gene: TRBV19
J gene: TRBJ2-7
D gene: TRBD2
clone size: NA
CDR3 protein: CASSIKAILAGVGYEQYF
CDR3 DNA: TGTGCCAGTAGTATTAAGGCTATACTAGCGGGAGTCGGATACGAGCAGTACTTC

V gene: TRBV5-5
J gene: TRBJ2-3
D gene: NA
clone size: NA
CDR3 protein: CASSFRAESSTDTQYF
CDR3 DNA: TGTGCCAGCAGCTTCCGGGCGGAAAGTAGCACAGATACGCAGTATTTT

V gene: TRBV7-2
J gene: TRBJ2-7
D gene: TRBD1
clone size: NA
CDR3 protein: CASSRTGVVGEYEQYF
CDR3 DNA: TGTGCCAGCAGCCGGACAGGCGTAGTCGGGGAATACGAGCAGTACTTC

V gene: TRBV15
J gene: TRBJ2-1
D gene: NA
clone size: NA
CDR3 protein: CATSGVLHNEQFF
CDR3 DNA: TGTGCCACCAGCGGGGTCCTACACAATGAGCAGTTCTTC

V gene: TRBV18
J gene: TRBJ2-2
D gene: TRBD2
clone size: NA
CDR3 protein: CASSPGLANTGELFF
CDR3 DNA: TGTGCCAGCTCACCGGGACTAGCTAACACCGGGGAGCTGTTTTTT

V gene: TRBV7-9
J gene: TRBJ2-2
D gene: NA
clone size: NA
CDR3 protein: CASPVSGELFF
CDR3 DNA: TGTGCCAGCCCCGTATCCGGGGAGCTGTTTTTT

V gene: TRBV5-1
J gene: TRBJ1-2
D gene: NA
clone size: NA
CDR3 protein: CASSTGSNYGYTF
CDR3 DNA: TGCGCCAGCAGCACGGGATCTAACTATGGCTACACCTTC

V gene: TRBV2
J gene: TRBJ2-7
D gene: NA
clone size: NA
CDR3 protein: CASRSSSYEQYF
CDR3 DNA: TGTGCCAGCAGGTCTAGCAGCTACGAGCAGTACTTC

V gene: TRBV2
J gene: TRBJ1-3
D gene: TRBD1
clone size: NA
CDR3 protein: CASSESGGPRSGNTIYF
CDR3 DNA: TGTGCCAGCAGTGAGTCAGGGGGCCCACGCTCTGGAAACACCATATATTTT

V gene: TRBV27
J gene: TRBJ1-2
D gene: NA
clone size: NA
CDR3 protein: CASSLSPRQAPGYGYTF
CDR3 DNA: TGTGCCAGCAGTTTATCCCCAAGACAGGCCCCCGGCTATGGCTACACCTTC

V gene: TRBV6-5
J gene: TRBJ1-5
D gene: TRBD1
clone size: NA
CDR3 protein: CASSFTGGNQPQHF
CDR3 DNA: TGTGCCAGCAGTTTTACAGGGGGGAATCAGCCCCAGCATTTT

V gene: TRBV30
J gene: TRBJ1-4
D gene: NA
clone size: NA
CDR3 protein: CAWETGFGEKLFF
CDR3 DNA: TGTGCCTGGGAAACAGGGTTTGGTGAAAAACTGTTTTTT

V gene: TRBV27
J gene: TRBJ1-6
D gene: NA
clone size: few
CDR3 protein: CASSTNNSPLHF
CDR3 DNA: TGTGCCAGCAGCACAAATAATTCACCCCTCCACTTT

V gene: TRBV2
J gene: TRBJ1-1
D gene: NA
clone size: NA
CDR3 protein: CASGPMGTEAFF
CDR3 DNA: TGTGCCAGCGGGCCTATGGGGACTGAAGCTTTCTTT

V gene: TRBV19
J gene: TRBJ2-5
D gene: TRBD2
clone size: NA
CDR3 protein: CASSSAGGPETQYF
CDR3 DNA: TGTGCCAGTAGTTCAGCGGGGGGGCCAGAGACCCAGTACTTC

V gene: TRBV10-3
J gene: TRBJ1-2
D gene: NA
clone size: NA
CDR3 protein: CAISETSGPGSLGYTF
CDR3 DNA: TGTGCCATCAGTGAAACCTCCGGACCGGGGTCTTTAGGCTACACCTTC

V gene: TRBV10-1
J gene: TRBJ2-1
D gene: NA
clone size: NA
CDR3 protein: CASSERTPGGEQFF
CDR3 DNA: TGCGCCAGCAGTGAGCGGACCCCCGGGGGTGAGCAGTTCTTC

V gene: TRBV5-1
J gene: TRBJ2-7
D gene: NA
clone size: NA
CDR3 protein: CASSGDRTRSYEQYF
CDR3 DNA: TGCGCCAGCAGCGGGGACCGTACCCGCTCCTACGAGCAGTACTTC

V gene: TRBV14
J gene: TRBJ1-4
D gene: NA
clone size: once
CDR3 protein: CASSPLGANRLFF
CDR3 DNA: TGTGCCAGCAGCCCCTTGGGGGCTAACAGACTGTTTTTT

V gene: TRBV11-1
J gene: TRBJ1-1
D gene: NA
clone size: NA
CDR3 protein: CASSLSGGRNTEAFF
CDR3 DNA: TGTGCCAGCAGCTTATCGGGCGGCAGGAACACTGAAGCTTTCTTT

V gene: TRBV6-1
J gene: TRBJ2-7
D gene: TRBD1
clone size: NA
CDR3 protein: CASNVRGQYEQYF
CDR3 DNA: TGTGCCAGCAACGTCAGGGGGCAGTACGAGCAGTACTTC

V gene: TRBV5-1
J gene: TRBJ2-5
D gene: TRBD2
clone size: NA
CDR3 protein: CASSLGLAGLAEETQYF
CDR3 DNA: TGCGCCAGCAGCTTGGGACTAGCGGGTCTAGCCGAAGAGACCCAGTACTTC

V gene: TRBV10-1
J gene: TRBJ2-7
D gene: NA
clone size: NA
CDR3 protein: CASRARQLTYEQYF
CDR3 DNA: TGCGCCAGCAGAGCCCGACAGCTTACCTACGAGCAGTACTTC

V gene: TRBV6-1
J gene: TRBJ1-1
D gene: NA
clone size: NA
CDR3 protein: CASSPRYGGTEAFF
CDR3 DNA: TGTGCCAGCAGCCCACGTTACGGTGGCACTGAAGCTTTCTTT